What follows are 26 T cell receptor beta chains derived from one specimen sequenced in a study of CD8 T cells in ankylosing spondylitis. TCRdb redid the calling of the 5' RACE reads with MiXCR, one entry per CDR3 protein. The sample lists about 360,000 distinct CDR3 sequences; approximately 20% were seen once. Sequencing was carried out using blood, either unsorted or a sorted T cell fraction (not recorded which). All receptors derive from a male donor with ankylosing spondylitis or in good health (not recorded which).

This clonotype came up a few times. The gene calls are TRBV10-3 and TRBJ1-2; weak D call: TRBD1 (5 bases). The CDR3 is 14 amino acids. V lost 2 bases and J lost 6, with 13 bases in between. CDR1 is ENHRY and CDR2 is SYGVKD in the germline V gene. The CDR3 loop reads CAISEGAPLHGYTF. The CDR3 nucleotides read TGTGCCATCAGTGAGGGGGCGCCCCTCCATGGCTACACCTTC.

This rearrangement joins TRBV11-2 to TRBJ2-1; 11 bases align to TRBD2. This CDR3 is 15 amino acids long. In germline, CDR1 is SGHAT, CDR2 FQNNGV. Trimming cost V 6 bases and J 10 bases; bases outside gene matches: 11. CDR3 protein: CASSALLAGATEQFF. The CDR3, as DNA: TGTGCCAGCAGTGCCCTACTAGCGGGGGCCACGGAGCAGTTCTTC.

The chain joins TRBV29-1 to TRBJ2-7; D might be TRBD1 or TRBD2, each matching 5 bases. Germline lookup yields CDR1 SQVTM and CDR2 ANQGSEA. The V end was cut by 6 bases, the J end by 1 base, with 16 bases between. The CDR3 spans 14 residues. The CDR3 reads CSVGSGTESYEQYF. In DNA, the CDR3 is TGCAGCGTCGGCTCCGGGACCGAGTCCTACGAGCAGTACTTC.

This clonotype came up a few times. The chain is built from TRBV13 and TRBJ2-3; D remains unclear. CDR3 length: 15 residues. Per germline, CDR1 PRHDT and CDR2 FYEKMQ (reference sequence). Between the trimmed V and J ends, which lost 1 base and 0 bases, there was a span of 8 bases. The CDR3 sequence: CASSLEGPSTDTQYF. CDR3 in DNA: TGTGCCAGCAGCTTAGAAGGCCCTAGCACAGATACGCAGTATTTT.

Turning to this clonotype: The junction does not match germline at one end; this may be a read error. In nucleotides, the CDR3 is TGCGGTGCTGGGAGAGTGGTTCGTGTCTACAATGAGCAGTTCTTC. This gives the protein CGAGRVVRVYNEQFF. The rearrangement uses TRBV20-1 and TRBJ2-1; tentatively, D is TRBD2 (5 bases). Per germline, CDR1 DFQATT and CDR2 SNEGSKA (reference sequence). The CDR3 contains 15 residues.

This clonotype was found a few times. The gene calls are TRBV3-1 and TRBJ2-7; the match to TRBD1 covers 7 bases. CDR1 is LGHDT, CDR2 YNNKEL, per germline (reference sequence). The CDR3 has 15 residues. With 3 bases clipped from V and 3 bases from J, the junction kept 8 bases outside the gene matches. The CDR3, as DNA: TGTGCCAGCAGCCACCGGGGACAGAGGAACTACGAGCAGTACTTC. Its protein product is CASSHRGQRNYEQYF.

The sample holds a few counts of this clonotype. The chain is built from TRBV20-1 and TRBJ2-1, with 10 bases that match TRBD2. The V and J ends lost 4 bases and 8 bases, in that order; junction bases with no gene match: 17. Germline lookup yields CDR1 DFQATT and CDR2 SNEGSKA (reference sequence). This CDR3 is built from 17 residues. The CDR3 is CSATNVASGGQGDEQFF. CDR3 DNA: TGCAGTGCTACAAATGTGGCTAGCGGGGGCCAAGGGGATGAGCAGTTCTTC.

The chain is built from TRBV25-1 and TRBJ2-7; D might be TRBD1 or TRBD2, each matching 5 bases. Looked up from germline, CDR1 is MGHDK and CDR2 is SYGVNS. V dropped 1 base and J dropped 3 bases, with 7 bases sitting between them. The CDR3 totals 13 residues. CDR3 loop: CASSEFGGYEQYF. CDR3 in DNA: TGTGCCAGCAGTGAATTTGGGGGCTACGAGCAGTACTTC.

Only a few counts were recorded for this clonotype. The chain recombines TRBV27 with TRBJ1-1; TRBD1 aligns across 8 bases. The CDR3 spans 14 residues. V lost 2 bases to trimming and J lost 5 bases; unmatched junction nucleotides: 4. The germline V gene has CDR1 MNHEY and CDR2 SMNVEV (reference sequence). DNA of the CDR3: TGTGCCAGCAGTTTACAGGACAGGGCAACTGAAGCTTTCTTT. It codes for CASSLQDRATEAFF.

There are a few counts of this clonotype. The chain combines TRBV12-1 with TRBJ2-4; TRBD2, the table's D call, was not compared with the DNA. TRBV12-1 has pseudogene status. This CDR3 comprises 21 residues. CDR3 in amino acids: CASSFASQLDLAGGHKNIQYF. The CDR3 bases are TGTGCCAGCAGCTTTGCCAGTCAGCTAGACCTAGCGGGGGGCCACAAAAACATTCAGTACTTC.

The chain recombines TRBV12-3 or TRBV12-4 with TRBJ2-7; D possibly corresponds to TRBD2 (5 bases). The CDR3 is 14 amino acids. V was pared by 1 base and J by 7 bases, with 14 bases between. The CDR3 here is CASSLGVPGSEQYF. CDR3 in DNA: TGTGCCAGCAGTTTAGGTGTTCCGGGGAGTGAGCAGTACTTC.

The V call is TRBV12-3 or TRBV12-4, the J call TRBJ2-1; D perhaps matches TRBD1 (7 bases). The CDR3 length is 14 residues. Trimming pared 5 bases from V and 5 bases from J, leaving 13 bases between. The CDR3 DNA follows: TGTGCCAGCAGTGGCGGGACAGTCAACAATGAGCAGTTCTTC. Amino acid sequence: CASSGGTVNNEQFF.

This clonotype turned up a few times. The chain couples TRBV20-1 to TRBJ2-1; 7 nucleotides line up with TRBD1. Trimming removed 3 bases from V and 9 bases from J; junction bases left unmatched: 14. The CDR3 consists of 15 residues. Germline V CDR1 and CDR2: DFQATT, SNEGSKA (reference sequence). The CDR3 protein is CSASWDSTYPSEQFF. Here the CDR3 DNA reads TGCAGTGCTAGCTGGGACAGTACCTACCCCAGTGAGCAGTTCTTC.

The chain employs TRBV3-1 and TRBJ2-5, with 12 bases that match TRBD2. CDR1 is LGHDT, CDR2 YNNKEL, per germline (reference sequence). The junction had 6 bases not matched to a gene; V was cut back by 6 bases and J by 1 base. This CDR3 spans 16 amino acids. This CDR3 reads CASRLTSGGTQETQYF. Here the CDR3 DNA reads TGTGCCAGCAGGTTGACTAGCGGGGGCACCCAAGAGACCCAGTACTTC.

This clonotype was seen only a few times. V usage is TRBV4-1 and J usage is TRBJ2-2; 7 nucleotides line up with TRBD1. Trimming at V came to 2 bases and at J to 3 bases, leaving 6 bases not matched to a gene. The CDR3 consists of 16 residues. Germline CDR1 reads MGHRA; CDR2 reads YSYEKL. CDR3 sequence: CASSQQWTGYTGELFF. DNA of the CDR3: TGCGCCAGCAGCCAACAATGGACAGGATACACCGGGGAGCTGTTTTTT.

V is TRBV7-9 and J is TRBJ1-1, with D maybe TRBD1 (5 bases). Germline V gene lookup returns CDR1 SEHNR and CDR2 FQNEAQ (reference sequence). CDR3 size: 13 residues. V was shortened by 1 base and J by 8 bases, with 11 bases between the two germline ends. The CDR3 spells CASSLVSWGEAFF. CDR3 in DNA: TGTGCCAGCAGCTTAGTTTCCTGGGGGGAAGCTTTCTTT.

This CDR3 reads CASSPPRAPGELFF. The CDR3 coding sequence is TGTGCCAGCAGCCCCCCCAGGGCCCCCGGGGAGCTGTTTTTT. The chain links TRBV12-3 or TRBV12-4 to TRBJ2-2; tentatively, D is TRBD1 (5 bases). Trimming left V 6 bases short and J 6 bases short, with 14 bases between. There are 14 residues in the CDR3.

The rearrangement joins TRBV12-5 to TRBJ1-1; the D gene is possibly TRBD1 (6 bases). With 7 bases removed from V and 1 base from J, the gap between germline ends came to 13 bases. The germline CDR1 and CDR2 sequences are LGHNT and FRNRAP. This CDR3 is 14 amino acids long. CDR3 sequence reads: CASAQGSSNTEAFF. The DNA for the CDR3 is TGTGCTAGTGCGCAGGGGAGTTCGAACACTGAAGCTTTCTTT.

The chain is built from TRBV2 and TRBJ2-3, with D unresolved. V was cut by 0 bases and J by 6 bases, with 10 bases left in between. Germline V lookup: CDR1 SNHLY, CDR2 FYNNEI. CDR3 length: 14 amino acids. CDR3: CASSEAVMGDTQYF. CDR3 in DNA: TGTGCCAGCAGTGAAGCCGTTATGGGCGATACGCAGTATTTT. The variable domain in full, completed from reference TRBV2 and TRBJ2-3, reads EPEVTQTPSHQVTQMGQEVILRCVPISNHLYFYWYRQILGQKVEFLVSFYNNEISEKSEIFDDQFSVERPDGSNFTLKIRSTKLEDSAMYFCASSEAVMGDTQYFGPGTRLTVL.

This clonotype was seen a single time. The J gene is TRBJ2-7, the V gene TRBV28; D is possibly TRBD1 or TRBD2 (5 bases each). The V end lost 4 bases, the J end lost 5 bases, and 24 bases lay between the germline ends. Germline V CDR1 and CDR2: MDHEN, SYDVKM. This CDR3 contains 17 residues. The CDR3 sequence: CASSSLGQGTNYDEQYF. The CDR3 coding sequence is TGTGCCAGCAGTTCCCTCGGACAAGGGACCAACTACGACGAGCAGTACTTC. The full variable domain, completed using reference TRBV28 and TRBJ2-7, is DVKVTQSSRYLVKRTGEKVFLECVQDMDHENMFWYRQDPGLGLRLIYFSYDVKMKEKGDIPEGYSVSREKKERFSLILESASTNQTSMYLCASSSLGQGTNYDEQYFGPGTRLTVT.

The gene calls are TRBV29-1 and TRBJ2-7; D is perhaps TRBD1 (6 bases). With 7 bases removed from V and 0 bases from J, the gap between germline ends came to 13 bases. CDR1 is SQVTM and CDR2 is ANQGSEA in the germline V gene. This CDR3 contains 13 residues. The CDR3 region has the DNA TGCAGCGCCTTACAGGACAGCTCCTACGAGCAGTACTTC. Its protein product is CSALQDSSYEQYF.

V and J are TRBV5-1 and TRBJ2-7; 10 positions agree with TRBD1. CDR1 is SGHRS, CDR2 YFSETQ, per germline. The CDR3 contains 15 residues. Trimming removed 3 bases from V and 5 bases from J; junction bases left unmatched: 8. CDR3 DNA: TGCGCCAGCAGCTGGGGACAGGGGTCCCCGAACGAGCAGTACTTC. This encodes CASSWGQGSPNEQYF.

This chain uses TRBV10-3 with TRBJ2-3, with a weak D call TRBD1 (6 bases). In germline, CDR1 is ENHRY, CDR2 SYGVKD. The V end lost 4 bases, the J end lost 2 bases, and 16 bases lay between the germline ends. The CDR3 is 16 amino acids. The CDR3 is CAISADSAPLTDTQYF. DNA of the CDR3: TGTGCCATCAGTGCGGACAGCGCGCCACTCACAGATACGCAGTATTTT.

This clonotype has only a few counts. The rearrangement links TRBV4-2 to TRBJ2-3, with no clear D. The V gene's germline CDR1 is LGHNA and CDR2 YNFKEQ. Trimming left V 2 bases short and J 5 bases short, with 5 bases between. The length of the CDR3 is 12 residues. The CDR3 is CASSQREDTQYF. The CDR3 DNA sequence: TGTGCCAGCAGCCAAAGGGAAGATACGCAGTATTTT.

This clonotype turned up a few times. CDR3 coding DNA: TGTGCCAGCAGTTTGACAGGGGACGGTAATGAGCAGTTCTTC. Protein: CASSLTGDGNEQFF. This rearrangement joins TRBV12-3 or TRBV12-4 to TRBJ2-1; 8 nucleotides match TRBD1. The CDR3 is made up of 14 amino acids. V dropped 3 bases and J dropped 7; count of bases not matched to a gene: 5.

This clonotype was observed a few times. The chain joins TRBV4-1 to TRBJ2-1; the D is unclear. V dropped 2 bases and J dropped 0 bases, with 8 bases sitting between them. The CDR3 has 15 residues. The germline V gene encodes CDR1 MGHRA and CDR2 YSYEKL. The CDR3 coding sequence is TGCGCCAGCAGCCAAACTCCTAGCTCCTACAATGAGCAGTTCTTC. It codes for CASSQTPSSYNEQFF.